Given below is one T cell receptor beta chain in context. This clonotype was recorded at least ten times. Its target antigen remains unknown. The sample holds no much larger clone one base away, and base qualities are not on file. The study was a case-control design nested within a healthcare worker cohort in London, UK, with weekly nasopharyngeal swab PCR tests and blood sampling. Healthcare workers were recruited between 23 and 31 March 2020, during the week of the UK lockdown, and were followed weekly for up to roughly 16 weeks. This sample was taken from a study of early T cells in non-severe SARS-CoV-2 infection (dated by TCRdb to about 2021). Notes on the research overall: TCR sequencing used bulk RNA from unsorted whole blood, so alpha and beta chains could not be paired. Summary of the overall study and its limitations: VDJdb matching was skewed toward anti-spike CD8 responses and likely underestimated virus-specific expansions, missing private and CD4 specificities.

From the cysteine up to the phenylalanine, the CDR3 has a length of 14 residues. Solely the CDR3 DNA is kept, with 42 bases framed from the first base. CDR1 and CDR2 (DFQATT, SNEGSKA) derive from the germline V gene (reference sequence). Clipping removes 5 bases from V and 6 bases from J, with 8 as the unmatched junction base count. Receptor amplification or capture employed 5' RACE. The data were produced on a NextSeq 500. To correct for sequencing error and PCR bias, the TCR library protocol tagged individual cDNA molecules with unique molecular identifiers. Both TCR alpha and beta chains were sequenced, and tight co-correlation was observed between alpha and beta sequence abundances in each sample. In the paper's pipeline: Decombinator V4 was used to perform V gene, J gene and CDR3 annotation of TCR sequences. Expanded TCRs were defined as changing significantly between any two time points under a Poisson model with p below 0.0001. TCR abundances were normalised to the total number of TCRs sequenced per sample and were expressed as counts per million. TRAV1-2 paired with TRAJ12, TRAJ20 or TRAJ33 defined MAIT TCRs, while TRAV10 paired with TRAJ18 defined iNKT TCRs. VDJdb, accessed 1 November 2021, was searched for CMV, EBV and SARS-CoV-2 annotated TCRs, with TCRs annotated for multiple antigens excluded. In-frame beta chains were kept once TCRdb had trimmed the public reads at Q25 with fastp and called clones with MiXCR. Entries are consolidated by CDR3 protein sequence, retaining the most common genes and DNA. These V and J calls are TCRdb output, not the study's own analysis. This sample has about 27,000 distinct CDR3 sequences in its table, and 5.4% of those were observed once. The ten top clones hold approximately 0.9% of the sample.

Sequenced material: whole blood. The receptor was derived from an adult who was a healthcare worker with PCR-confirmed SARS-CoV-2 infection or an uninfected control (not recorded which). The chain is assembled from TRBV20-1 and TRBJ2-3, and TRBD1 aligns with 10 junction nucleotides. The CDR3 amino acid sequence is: CSARRQGATDTQYF. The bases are TGCAGTGCTCGACGACAGGGGGCCACGGATACGCAGTATTTT.